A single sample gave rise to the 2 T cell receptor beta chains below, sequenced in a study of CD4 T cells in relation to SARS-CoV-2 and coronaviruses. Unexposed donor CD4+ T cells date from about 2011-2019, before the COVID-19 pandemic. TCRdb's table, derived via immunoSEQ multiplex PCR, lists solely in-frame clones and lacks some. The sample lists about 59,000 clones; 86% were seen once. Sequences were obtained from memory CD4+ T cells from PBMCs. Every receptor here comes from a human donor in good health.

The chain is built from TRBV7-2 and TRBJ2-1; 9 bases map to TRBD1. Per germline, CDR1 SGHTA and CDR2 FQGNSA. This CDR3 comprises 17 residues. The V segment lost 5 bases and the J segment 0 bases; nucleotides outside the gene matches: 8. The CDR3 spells CASSRMTGGSSYNEQFF. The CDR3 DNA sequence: TGTGCCAGCAGCCGTATGACAGGGGGAAGCTCCTACAATGAGCAGTTCTTC. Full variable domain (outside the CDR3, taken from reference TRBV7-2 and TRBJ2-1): GAGVSQSPSNKVTEKGKDVELRCDPISGHTALYWYRQSLGQGLEFLIYFQGNSAPDKSGLPSDRFSAERTGGSVSTLTIQRTQQEDSAVYLCASSRMTGGSSYNEQFFGPGTRLTVL.

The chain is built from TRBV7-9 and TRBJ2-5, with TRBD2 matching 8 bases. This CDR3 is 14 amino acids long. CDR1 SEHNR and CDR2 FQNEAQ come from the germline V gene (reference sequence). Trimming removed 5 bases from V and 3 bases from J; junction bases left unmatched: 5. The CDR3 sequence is CASSQIAGKETQYF. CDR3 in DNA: TGTGCCAGCAGCCAAATAGCGGGAAAAGAGACCCAGTACTTC.